The T cell receptor (beta chain) under discussion was sequenced for a study of T cell responses to AZD1222 COVID-19 vaccine. The study, taken as a whole, reports: Targeting of unmutated variant regions was reportedly seen in nearly half of spike-specific TCRs.

With regard to this clone: The target antigen is unknown.

TCRdb's table, derived via immunoSEQ multiplex PCR, lists solely in-frame clones and lacks some. Among around 54,000 clones, approximately 86% were seen once, and the ten largest hold around 7%. The CDR3 is 12 residues long. Germline lookup yields CDR1 LNHNV and CDR2 YYDKDF (reference sequence). The V gene lost 0 bases and the J gene lost 9 bases, with 6 bases spanning the gap. The chain couples TRBV15 to TRBJ2-1; D uncertain. The sample consisted of peripheral blood, taken 28 days after the second AZD1222 dose. This clonotype was obtained from an adult who received the AZD1222 COVID-19 vaccine. The DNA for the CDR3 is TGTGCCACCAGCAGAGATCGCATTGAGCAGTTCTTC. Translating gives CATSRDRIEQFF. Combining the CDR3 with reference TRBV15 and TRBJ2-1 gives the whole variable domain DAMVIQNPRYQVTQFGKPVTLSCSQTLNHNVMYWYQQKSSQAPKLLFHYYDKDFNNEADTPDNFQSRRPNTSFCFLDIRSPGLGDTAMYLCATSRDRIEQFFGPGTRLTVL.